This paragraph reports one T cell receptor (beta chain). Repertoires were generated with immunoSEQ multiplex PCR, while TCRdb's copy carries only in-frame clones and drops some. The sample yields about 320,000 clones, around 90% seen once. The data originate from a study of Ad26.COV2.S vaccination and SARS-CoV-2 variants. Stated treatment: some 19 received Ad26.COV2.S at low or high dose, single or two shots; roughly 5 received placebo; per-sample allocation not given. Collection of samples fell on day 63 after the first vaccine or placebo injection. This sequence originates from a person aged 18-65 years who received the Ad26.COV2.S COVID-19 vaccine or a placebo. This sample comprised peripheral blood, obtained in a trial of Ad26.COV2.S vaccine versus placebo.

The CDR3 DNA is TGTGCCAGCAGTGCCCCAAGCGGGAGCAGTGCAGATACGCAGTATTTT. Translation: CASSAPSGSSADTQYF. The chain couples TRBV6-1 to TRBJ2-3, with 8 positions matching TRBD2. V gave up 4 bases and J gave up 4 bases; unmatched junction bases: 10. The V gene's germline CDR1 is MNHNS and CDR2 SASEGT. The CDR3 runs 16 residues.